This T cell receptor (beta chain) is drawn from a study of T cells expressing NK-cell markers. Study-level findings and limits: The dominant NKG2C+ clonotypes represented about 1.0-7.0% of CD8+ T cells in six donors.

In germline, CDR1 is SGHVS, CDR2 FQNEAQ. The CDR3 extends over 15 amino acids. Concerning this clonotype: Its antigen is undetermined.

5'RACE template switching built TCR beta cDNA with unique molecular identifiers. TCRdb reprocessed the 5' RACE reads and stores each CDR3 protein as one record, lacking DNA. This repertoire comprises around 140,000 distinct CDR3 sequences; its ten largest clones make up around 12%. Specimen: blood T cells: a sorted CD56 or NKG2C T cell subset, CD4+ or CD8+ T cells, or bulk PBMC T cells (not recorded which). The clonotype originates from a man younger than 30 in good health. This rearrangement joins TRBV7-8 to TRBJ2-1; the TRBD2 assignment by TCRdb is unverifiable without DNA. The CDR3 reads CASSMGLAALNEQFF.